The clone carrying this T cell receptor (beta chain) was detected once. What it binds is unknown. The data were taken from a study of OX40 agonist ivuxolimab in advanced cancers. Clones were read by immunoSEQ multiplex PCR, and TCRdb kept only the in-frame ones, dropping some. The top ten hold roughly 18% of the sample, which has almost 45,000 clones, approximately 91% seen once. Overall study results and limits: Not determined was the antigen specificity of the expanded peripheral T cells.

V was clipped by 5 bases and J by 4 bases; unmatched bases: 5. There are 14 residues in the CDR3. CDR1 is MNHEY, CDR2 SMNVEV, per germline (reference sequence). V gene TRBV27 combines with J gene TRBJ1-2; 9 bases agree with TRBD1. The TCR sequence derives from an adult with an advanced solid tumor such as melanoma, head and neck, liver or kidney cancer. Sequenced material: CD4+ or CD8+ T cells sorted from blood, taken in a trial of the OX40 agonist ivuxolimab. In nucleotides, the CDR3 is TGTGCCAGCAGTACAACAGGGGGCTCCTATGGCTACACCTTC. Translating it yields CASSTTGGSYGYTF.